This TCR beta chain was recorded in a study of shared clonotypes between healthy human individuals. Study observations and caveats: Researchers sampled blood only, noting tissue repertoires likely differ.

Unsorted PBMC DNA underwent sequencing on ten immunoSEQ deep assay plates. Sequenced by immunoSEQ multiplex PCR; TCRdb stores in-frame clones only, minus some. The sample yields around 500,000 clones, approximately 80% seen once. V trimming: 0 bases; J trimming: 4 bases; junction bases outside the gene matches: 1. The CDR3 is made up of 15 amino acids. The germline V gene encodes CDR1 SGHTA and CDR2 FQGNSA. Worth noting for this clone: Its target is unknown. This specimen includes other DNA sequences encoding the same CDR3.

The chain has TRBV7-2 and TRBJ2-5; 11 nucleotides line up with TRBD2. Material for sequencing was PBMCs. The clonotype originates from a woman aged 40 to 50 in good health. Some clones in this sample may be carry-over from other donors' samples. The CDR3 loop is CASSLALAGGETQYF. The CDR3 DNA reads TGTGCCAGCAGCTTAGCCCTAGCGGGAGGAGAGACCCAGTACTTC.